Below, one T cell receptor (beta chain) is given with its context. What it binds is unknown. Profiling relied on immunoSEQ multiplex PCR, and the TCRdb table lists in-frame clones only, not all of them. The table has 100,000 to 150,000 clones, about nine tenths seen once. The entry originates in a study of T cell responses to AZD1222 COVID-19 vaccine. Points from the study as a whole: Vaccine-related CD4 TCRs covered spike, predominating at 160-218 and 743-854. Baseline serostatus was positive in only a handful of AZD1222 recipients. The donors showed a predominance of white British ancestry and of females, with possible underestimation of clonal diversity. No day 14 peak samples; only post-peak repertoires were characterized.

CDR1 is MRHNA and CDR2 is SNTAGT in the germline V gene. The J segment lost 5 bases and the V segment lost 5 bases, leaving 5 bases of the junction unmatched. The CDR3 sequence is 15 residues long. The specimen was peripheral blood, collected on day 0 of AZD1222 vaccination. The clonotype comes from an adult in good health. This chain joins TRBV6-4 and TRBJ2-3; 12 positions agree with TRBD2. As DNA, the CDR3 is TGTGCCAGCAGTTCTAGCGGGGGGGCCTTAGATACGCAGTATTTT. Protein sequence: CASSSSGGALDTQYF.